The next 16 T cell receptor beta chains were all read from a single sample in a study of metastatic and nonmetastatic thyroid tumors. The entire patient cohort was treatment-naive prior to thyroid surgery. TCRdb re-called clones from the PCR reads using MiXCR. Of some 30,000 clones listed, about a tenth are singletons. The sample was blood. The receptors shown here come from a female donor with papillary thyroid cancer or a benign thyroid nodule (not recorded which). Some clones in this sample may be carry-over from other donors' samples.

The chain joins TRBV20-1 to TRBJ2-5; 8 nucleotides match TRBD1. With 3 bases clipped from V and 3 bases from J, the junction kept 0 bases outside the gene matches. There are 12 residues in the CDR3. Germline CDR1 reads DFQATT; CDR2 reads SNEGSKA (reference sequence). DNA of the CDR3: TGCAGTGCTAGGACAGGGGAAGAGACCCAGTACTTC. It is translated as CSARTGEETQYF.

This clone has at least ten counts. The genes are TRBV19 and TRBJ1-2, with D tentatively TRBD1 (6 bases). CDR1 LNHDA and CDR2 SQIVND come from the germline V gene (reference sequence). V shed 6 bases and J shed 6 bases, with 23 bases lying between them. The CDR3 totals 16 residues. The CDR3 DNA follows: TGTGCCAGTAGCCTCTCAGGGAGGTCCCCAGGGGATGGCTACACCTTC. It is translated as CASSLSGRSPGDGYTF.

There are many counts of this clone. The chain couples TRBV6-2 or TRBV6-3 to TRBJ2-7; a weak D match, TRBD2 (7 bases). V dropped 10 bases and J dropped 2 bases, with 18 bases sitting between them. The germline CDR1 and CDR2 sequences are MNHEY and SVGEGT. The CDR3 extends over 14 amino acids. CDR3 amino acids: CATGGPGGAYEQYF. For the CDR3, the DNA is TGTGCCACCGGGGGCCCGGGAGGAGCCTACGAGCAGTACTTC.

This clone was seen many times. V usage is TRBV24-1 and J usage is TRBJ2-3; D is possibly TRBD1 (5 bases). This CDR3 has 14 residues. Germline V CDR1 and CDR2: KGHDR, SFDVKD. The V end lost 5 bases, the J end lost 2 bases, and 10 bases lay between the germline ends. Here the CDR3 reads CATSGQGYTDTQYF. CDR3 DNA sequence: TGTGCCACCAGTGGCCAGGGCTACACAGATACGCAGTATTTT.

This clone was detected ten times or more. This chain joins TRBV10-3 and TRBJ1-2; 10 bases align to TRBD1. V lost 6 bases to trimming and J lost 8 bases; unmatched junction nucleotides: 15. Germline V CDR1 and CDR2: ENHRY, SYGVKD. This CDR3 is 16 amino acids long. CDR3 residues: CAIRGGTGDPVGGYTF. CDR3 coding DNA: TGTGCCATCAGGGGGGGGACAGGGGACCCCGTCGGGGGCTACACCTTC.

This clone was detected many times. V gene TRBV30 combines with J gene TRBJ2-3; 7 bases fit TRBD2. The CDR3 length is 13 residues. With 4 bases clipped from V and 2 bases from J, the junction kept 3 bases outside the gene matches. Germline loops: CDR1 GTSNPN, CDR2 SVGIG (reference sequence). The CDR3 reads CAWTRDYTDTQYF. CDR3 coding DNA: TGTGCCTGGACCCGGGACTACACAGATACGCAGTATTTT.

This clone was recorded many times. This chain uses TRBV27 with TRBJ2-7, with D perhaps matching TRBD1 (5 bases). V shed 0 bases and J shed 4 bases, with 16 bases lying between them. Germline CDR1 is MNHEY and CDR2 is SMNVEV (reference sequence). This CDR3 comprises 16 residues. The chain's CDR3 is CASSLSVAGKDYEQYF. The CDR3 DNA follows: TGTGCCAGCAGTTTATCTGTGGCAGGGAAGGATTACGAGCAGTACTTC.

This clone was recorded at least ten times. The chain uses TRBV7-6 and TRBJ2-7; D uncertain. The germline gives CDR1 SGHVS, CDR2 FNYEAQ. This CDR3 spans 14 amino acids. Trimming stripped 2 bases from V and 1 base from J, with 9 bases between. DNA of the CDR3: TGTGCCAGCAGCTTATTGGGTCAATCCTACGAGCAGTACTTC. It is translated as CASSLLGQSYEQYF.

This clone is medium-sized by share. V gene TRBV6-2 or TRBV6-3 combines with J gene TRBJ2-7; 8 bases line up with TRBD1. CDR1 MNHEY and CDR2 SVGEGT come from the germline V gene. The length of the CDR3 is 14 residues. J lost 4 bases, V lost 4 bases, and 6 bases had no gene match. CDR3 sequence: CASSSTGVGYEQYF. The DNA of the CDR3 is TGTGCCAGCAGTTCGACAGGGGTCGGGTACGAGCAGTACTTC.

This clone showed up many times. The J gene is TRBJ2-4, the V gene TRBV6-5; tentatively, D is TRBD1 (6 bases). Deletions cut 0 bases from V and 0 bases from J, with 15 bases between. CDR1 is MNHEY and CDR2 is SVGAGI in the germline V gene. The CDR3 has 18 residues. The chain's CDR3 is CASSYSQGWGLAKNIQYF. The CDR3, as DNA: TGTGCCAGCAGTTACTCTCAAGGCTGGGGGCTAGCCAAAAACATTCAGTACTTC.

This clone occurred many times. The gene calls are TRBV20-1 and TRBJ1-6; no firm D call. Trimming pared 1 base from V and 8 bases from J, leaving 12 bases between. The CDR3 covers 14 residues. Germline V CDR1 and CDR2: DFQATT, SNEGSKA (reference sequence). The CDR3 DNA reads as TGCAGTGCTAGAGCCGGGAGCTTAGATTCACCCCTCCACTTT. Its translation: CSARAGSLDSPLHF.

The V gene is TRBV7-2, the J gene TRBJ1-1, with D tentatively TRBD1 (6 bases). The CDR3 is 15 residues long. V gave up 5 bases and J gave up 5 bases, with 18 bases separating them. Germline CDR1 is SGHTA and CDR2 is FQGNSA. This CDR3 reads CASSPKGGGRTEAFF. CDR3 DNA sequence: TGTGCCAGCAGCCCTAAGGGGGGGGGTAGGACTGAAGCTTTCTTT.

As to this clone: One end of the junction does not line up with germline, which may come from a read error. The J gene is TRBJ1-6, the V gene TRBV12-3 or TRBV12-4; unclear D gene. The CDR3 is 12 amino acids. The CDR3: CASSLMGSSLHF. The CDR3 DNA follows: TGTGCCAGCAGTTTGATGGGTTCATCCCTCCACTTT.

This clone came up many times. This chain connects TRBV12-3 or TRBV12-4 to TRBJ1-4; the match to TRBD1 covers 10 bases. The junction had 8 bases not matched to a gene; V was cut back by 5 bases and J by 5 bases. This CDR3 has 16 residues. The CDR3 bases are TGTGCCAGCAGTCCTTCCGACAGGGGGCGGAATGAAAAACTGTTTTTT. Protein sequence: CASSPSDRGRNEKLFF.

This clone was found many times. CDR3 region: CASGLVRTSGNNEQFF. Here the CDR3 DNA reads TGTGCTAGTGGTTTGGTCCGGACTAGCGGAAACAATGAGCAGTTCTTC. The V call is TRBV12-5, the J call TRBJ2-1, with TRBD2 matching 10 bases. Germline V lookup: CDR1 LGHNT, CDR2 FRNRAP. Unmatched junction bases numbered 4, after V lost 0 bases and J lost 5 bases. This CDR3 contains 16 residues.

This clone was recorded many times. The chain is built from TRBV12-3 or TRBV12-4 and TRBJ1-6; D is possibly TRBD1 (5 bases). CDR3 size: 14 residues. V was clipped by 5 bases and J by 7 bases, with 12 bases between them. CDR3 region: CASSITTGNSPLHF. DNA of the CDR3: TGTGCCAGCAGTATAACAACAGGAAATTCACCCCTCCACTTT.